A single sample gave rise to the 26 T cell receptor beta chains below, sequenced in a study of post-analysis software for immune sequencing data. Findings and caveats of the study: Comparison of patients with controls showed about 5 TRBV segments more frequent in patients, TRBV5-6, TRBV5-1 and TRBV20-1 among them.

TCR beta cDNA libraries included unique molecular identifiers. One entry per CDR3 protein results from TCRdb running MiXCR on the PCR reads. The sample shows 550,000 to 700,000 distinct CDR3 sequences, about 40% of them seen only once. The antigens these receptors bind are not known. The sample taken for sequencing was blood. The receptor source for this set is a girl aged 5 to 17 with multiple sclerosis.

This sequence joins TRBV20-1 and TRBJ2-5; TRBD2 agrees at 9 bases. The germline gives CDR1 DFQATT, CDR2 SNEGSKA (reference sequence). The CDR3 has 11 amino acids. Here the CDR3 reads CSLLAGETQYF. CDR3 sequence (DNA): TGCAGCCTACTAGCGGGAGAGACCCAGTACTTC.

This clonotype was recorded at least ten times. This chain joins TRBV6-5 and TRBJ2-6; D not resolved. CDR1 is MNHEY, CDR2 SVGAGI, per germline. Trimming stripped 0 bases from V and 0 bases from J, with 3 bases between. The CDR3 sequence is 15 residues long. The CDR3 is CASSYSGSGANVLTF. For the CDR3, the DNA is TGTGCCAGCAGTTACTCGGGCTCTGGGGCCAACGTCCTGACTTTC.

The V call is TRBV7-8, the J call TRBJ2-7; TRBD1 aligns across 8 bases. Germline values: CDR1 SGHVS, CDR2 FQNEAQ. CDR3 length: 17 amino acids. V lost 3 bases and J lost 6; bases outside the gene matches: 16. CDR3 DNA sequence: TGTGCCAGCAGCTTTCGACGTCGACAGGGGCATTCTTCCGAGCAGTACTTC. Amino acid sequence: CASSFRRRQGHSSEQYF.

This clonotype has at least ten counts. This chain joins TRBV5-1 and TRBJ1-4; D is uncertain. Per germline, CDR1 SGHRS and CDR2 YFSETQ. V shed 0 bases and J shed 0 bases, with 6 bases lying between them. The CDR3 runs to 15 residues. The CDR3 here is CASSLDRATNEKLFF. DNA for the CDR3: TGCGCCAGCAGCTTGGACAGAGCAACTAATGAAAAACTGTTTTTT.

This clonotype turned up a few times. The chain links TRBV6-5 to TRBJ2-1; D unclear. With 2 bases removed from V and 3 bases from J, the gap between germline ends came to 11 bases. The CDR3 is made up of 15 amino acids. Germline V gives CDR1 MNHEY, CDR2 SVGAGI. The CDR3 reads CASSYTPASYNEQFF. CDR3 nucleotides: TGTGCCAGCAGTTACACCCCGGCTAGCTACAATGAGCAGTTCTTC.

This clonotype was observed a handful of times. The CDR3 loop is CASSPGLQPQHF. The CDR3 DNA reads TGTGCCAGCAGTCCCGGACTTCAGCCCCAGCATTTT. The chain employs TRBV12-3 or TRBV12-4 and TRBJ1-5; no reliable D call. The CDR3 is made up of 12 amino acids. The germline V and J ends were trimmed by 5 bases and 6 bases, with 8 bases remaining between them.

This clonotype was detected only a few times. This chain links TRBV7-6 with TRBJ1-6; weak D call: TRBD1 (6 bases). Germline assignment: CDR1 SGHVS and CDR2 FNYEAQ. The CDR3 spans 17 residues. V was shortened by 5 bases and J by 1 base, with 15 bases between the two germline ends. CDR3 protein: CASSPGVRGSYNSPLHF. As DNA, the CDR3 is TGTGCCAGCAGCCCGGGAGTCAGGGGATCCTATAATTCACCCCTCCACTTT. Using reference TRBV7-6 and TRBJ1-6 for the parts outside the CDR3, the full variable domain is GAGVSQSPRYKVTKRGQDVALRCDPISGHVSLYWYRQALGQGPEFLTYFNYEAQQDKSGLPNDRFSAERPEGSISTLTIQRTEQRDSAMYRCASSPGVRGSYNSPLHFGNGTRLTVT.

The CDR3 nucleotides read TGTGCCAGCAGTTACCCGGGGGGGGAGACCCAGTACTTC. Encoded protein: CASSYPGGETQYF. The chain couples TRBV6-5 to TRBJ2-5; 8 bases match TRBD2. The V segment lost 2 bases and the J segment 5 bases; nucleotides outside the gene matches: 1. CDR3 length: 13 amino acids. Germline loops: CDR1 MNHEY, CDR2 SVGAGI.

The chain recombines TRBV10-3 with TRBJ1-6; TRBD1 aligns across 8 bases. Losses at the gene ends were 9 bases for V and 7 bases for J; bases not matched to a gene: 5. This CDR3 is built from 13 residues. In germline, CDR1 is ENHRY, CDR2 SYGVKD. CDR3 nucleotide sequence: TGTGCCATGGGACAGGACCTAAATTCACCCCTCCACTTT. Its protein is CAMGQDLNSPLHF.

This clonotype was detected once. The chain carries TRBV5-6 and TRBJ2-7, with no clear D. Germline CDR1 is SGHDT and CDR2 is YYEEEE. CDR3 size: 12 residues. V was cut by 9 bases and J by 3 bases, with 13 bases left in between. As DNA, the CDR3 is TGTGCCAACAAGACGGTATACTACGAGCAGTACTTC. This encodes CANKTVYYEQYF.

The chain carries TRBV5-1 and TRBJ2-1; 9 bases are a match to TRBD1. This CDR3 spans 15 amino acids. Germline CDR1 and CDR2: SGHRS and YFSETQ. The trim removed 2 bases at V and 13 bases at J, leaving 13 bases unmatched. In DNA, the CDR3 is TGCGCCAGCAGCTTTACGACCGGGACAGGGAATGGACAGTTCTTC. Translation gives CASSFTTGTGNGQFF.

This clonotype has only a few counts. The rearrangement uses TRBV6-6 and TRBJ2-6; D is ambiguous. V was trimmed by 7 bases and J by 2 bases, leaving 6 bases between them. The CDR3 sequence is 13 residues long. CDR1 and CDR2 from the germline V gene are MNHNY and SVGAGI (reference sequence). CDR3 nucleotides: TGTGCCAGCAAAGGGACTGGGGCCAACGTCCTGACTTTC. Translation gives CASKGTGANVLTF.

The chain uses TRBV6-5 and TRBJ2-1; 8 nucleotides agree with TRBD2. J was trimmed by 0 bases and V by 2 bases; bases with no gene match: 9. This CDR3 spans 18 amino acids. Germline CDR1 is MNHEY and CDR2 is SVGAGI. The CDR3 protein is CASSYRLAGSSSYNEQFF. The CDR3 DNA reads as TGTGCCAGCAGTTACCGGCTAGCGGGCTCGAGCTCCTACAATGAGCAGTTCTTC.

In this sample, this clonotype turned up a few times. This CDR3 is CASSLSFGTGYEQYF. The CDR3 DNA is TGTGCCAGCAGCTTATCCTTTGGGACAGGCTACGAGCAGTACTTC. The chain employs TRBV11-2 and TRBJ2-4; 8 bases match TRBD1. Matching the DNA end better, TRBJ2-7 makes the J call doubtful. The CDR3 spans 15 residues. Per germline, CDR1 SGHAT and CDR2 FQNNGV.

The gene calls are TRBV6-5 and TRBJ1-2, with D uncertain. The V end was cut by 10 bases, the J end by 2 bases, with 17 bases between. The CDR3 has 14 residues. Germline values: CDR1 MNHEY, CDR2 SVGAGI. The CDR3 DNA is TGTGCCACTCAACGGGCAGGCCCAAACTATGGCTACACCTTC. It yields the protein CATQRAGPNYGYTF.

This clonotype was seen only a few times. This chain joins TRBV7-6 and TRBJ2-7; D might be TRBD2 (6 bases). The V end was cut by 1 base, the J end by 3 bases, with 10 bases between. The CDR3 is 14 residues long. Germline V gene data show CDR1 as SGHVS and CDR2 as FNYEAQ. The CDR3 sequence is CASSLGAGNYEQYF. The CDR3, as DNA: TGTGCCAGCAGCTTAGGGGCGGGGAACTACGAGCAGTACTTC.

The rearrangement links TRBV5-1 to TRBJ1-3; D gene unclear. The V gene lost 2 bases and the J gene lost 3 bases, with 9 bases spanning the gap. CDR3 length: 14 amino acids. CDR1 is SGHRS, CDR2 YFSETQ, per germline. CDR3 residues: CASSFNGDGNTIYF. The CDR3 DNA reads TGCGCCAGCAGCTTCAATGGTGATGGAAACACCATATATTTT.

This clonotype was seen only a few times. The germline gene is not matched at one end of the junction; a read error may be the cause. The chain couples TRBV20-1 to TRBJ2-3, with D possibly matching TRBD1 (6 bases). This CDR3 is built from 13 residues. Germline lookup yields CDR1 DFQATT and CDR2 SNEGSKA (reference sequence). The CDR3, as DNA: TGCAGTGCCACGATCAGGGACACAGATACGCGGTATTTT. As protein: CSATIRDTDTRYF.

Turning to this clonotype: A junction boundary mismatches the germline segment, possibly from a read error. The V gene is TRBV30, the J gene TRBJ2-5; perhaps D is TRBD1 or TRBD2 (5 bases each). The CDR3 loop spans 13 amino acids. Germline lookup yields CDR1 GTSNPN and CDR2 SVGIG (reference sequence). Here the CDR3 reads CAWGGDGRETRYF. The CDR3 DNA sequence: TGTGCCTGGGGGGGAGACGGACGAGAGACCCGGTACTTC.

This clonotype was recorded only once. The chain uses TRBV29-1 and TRBJ2-1; D is perhaps TRBD2 (6 bases). There are 13 residues in the CDR3. Trimming shortened V by 7 bases and J by 5 bases, and 15 bases separated the two germline ends. The germline gives CDR1 SQVTM, CDR2 ANQGSEA. The CDR3, as DNA: TGCAGCGCAAGAGGGAGGTTTAACAATGAGCAGTTCTTC. Translation gives CSARGRFNNEQFF.

This clonotype turned up a few times. This chain connects TRBV20-1 to TRBJ1-2, with 8 bases matching TRBD1. V lost 6 bases and J lost 3; bases outside the gene matches: 3. CDR1 DFQATT and CDR2 SNEGSKA come from the germline V gene (reference sequence). This CDR3 is built from 12 residues. The CDR3 DNA sequence: TGCAGTGCCAAGGGACAGGACTATGGCTACACCTTC. Its protein is CSAKGQDYGYTF.

This chain uses TRBV12-3 or TRBV12-4 with TRBJ1-2, with D uncertain. V lost 5 bases and J 0 bases, leaving 13 bases between the germline ends. The CDR3 is 15 amino acids. The CDR3 loop reads CASSGRLNANYGYTF. The CDR3, as DNA: TGTGCCAGCAGTGGACGCCTTAATGCTAACTATGGCTACACCTTC.

The table lists this clonotype with a few counts. CDR3 DNA: TGTGCCAGCAGCCCTACAGCGGGAGGGAATACAGATACGCAGTATTTT. Residues: CASSPTAGGNTDTQYF. The V call is TRBV3-1, the J call TRBJ2-3; 10 bases line up with TRBD2. With 4 bases clipped from V and 3 bases from J, the junction kept 7 bases outside the gene matches. CDR1 and CDR2 (germline): LGHDT, YNNKEL (reference sequence). The CDR3 loop spans 16 amino acids.

V usage is TRBV4-1 and J usage is TRBJ2-3; TRBD2 matches 10 bases. The CDR3 extends over 17 amino acids. CDR1 and CDR2 (germline): MGHRA, YSYEKL. V gave up 5 bases and J gave up 2 bases; unmatched junction bases: 10. In DNA form, the CDR3 reads TGCGCCAGCAGCTCAAACCTACTAGCGGGGATCACAGATACGCAGTATTTT. Translating gives CASSSNLLAGITDTQYF.

The V gene is TRBV6-1, the J gene TRBJ1-5; no clear D. The CDR3 spans 15 residues. V dropped 6 bases and J dropped 7 bases, with 19 bases sitting between them. Germline V gene sequence: CDR1 MNHNS, CDR2 SASEGT. The CDR3 reads CASSLNKSWRQPQHF. CDR3 nucleotides: TGTGCCAGCAGCCTCAACAAGAGTTGGAGACAGCCCCAGCATTTT.

This clonotype showed up just a few times. This chain links TRBV15 with TRBJ2-1, with D perhaps matching TRBD1 (5 bases). Looked up from germline, CDR1 is LNHNV and CDR2 is YYDKDF (reference sequence). This CDR3 has 16 residues. V lost 5 bases to trimming and J lost 4 bases, with 18 bases between them. The CDR3 DNA sequence: TGTGCCACCAGCCCGCGGCCCGCCAGGGTATACAATGAGCAGTTCTTC. Residues: CATSPRPARVYNEQFF.